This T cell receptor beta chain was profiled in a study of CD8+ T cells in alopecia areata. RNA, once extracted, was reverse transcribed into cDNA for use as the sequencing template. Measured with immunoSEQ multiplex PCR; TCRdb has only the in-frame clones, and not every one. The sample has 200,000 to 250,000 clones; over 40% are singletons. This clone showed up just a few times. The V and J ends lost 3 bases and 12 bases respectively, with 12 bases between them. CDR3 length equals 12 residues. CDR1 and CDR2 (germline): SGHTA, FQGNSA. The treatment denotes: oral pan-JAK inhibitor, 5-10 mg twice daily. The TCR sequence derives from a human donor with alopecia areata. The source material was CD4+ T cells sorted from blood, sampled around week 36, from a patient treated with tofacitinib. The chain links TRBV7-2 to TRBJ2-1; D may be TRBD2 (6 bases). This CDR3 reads CASSFLQRAQFF. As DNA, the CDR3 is TGTGCCAGCAGCTTCCTTCAGCGGGCGCAGTTCTTC.